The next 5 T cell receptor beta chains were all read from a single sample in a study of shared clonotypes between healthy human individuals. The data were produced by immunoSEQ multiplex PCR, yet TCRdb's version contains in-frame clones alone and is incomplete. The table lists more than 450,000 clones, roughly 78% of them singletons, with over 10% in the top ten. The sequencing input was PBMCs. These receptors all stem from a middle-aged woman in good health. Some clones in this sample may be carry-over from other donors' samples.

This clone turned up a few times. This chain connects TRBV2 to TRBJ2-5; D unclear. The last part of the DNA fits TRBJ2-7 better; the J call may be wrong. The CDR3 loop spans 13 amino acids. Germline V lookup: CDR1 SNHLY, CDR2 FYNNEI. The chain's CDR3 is CASSTQVPYEQYF. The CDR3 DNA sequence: TGTGCCAGCAGTACCCAGGTACCCTACGAGCAGTACTTC.

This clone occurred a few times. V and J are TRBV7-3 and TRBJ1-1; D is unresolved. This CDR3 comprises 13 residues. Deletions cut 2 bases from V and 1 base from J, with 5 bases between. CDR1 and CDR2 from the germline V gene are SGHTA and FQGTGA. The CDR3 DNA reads TGTGCCAGCAGCTTAGAGGAGAACACTGAAGCTTTCTTT. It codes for CASSLEENTEAFF. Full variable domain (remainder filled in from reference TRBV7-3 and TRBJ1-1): GAGVSQTPSNKVTEKGKYVELRCDPISGHTALYWYRQSLGQGPEFLIYFQGTGAADDSGLPNDRFFAVRPEGSVSTLKIQRTERGDSAVYLCASSLEENTEAFFGQGTRLTVV.

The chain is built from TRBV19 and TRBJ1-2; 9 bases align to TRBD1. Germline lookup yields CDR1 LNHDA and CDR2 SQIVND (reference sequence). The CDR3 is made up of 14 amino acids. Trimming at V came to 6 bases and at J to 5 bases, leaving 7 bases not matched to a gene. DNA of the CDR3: TGTGCCAGTAGCAGTCCCGGGACAGGGTATGGCTACACCTTC. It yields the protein CASSSPGTGYGYTF.

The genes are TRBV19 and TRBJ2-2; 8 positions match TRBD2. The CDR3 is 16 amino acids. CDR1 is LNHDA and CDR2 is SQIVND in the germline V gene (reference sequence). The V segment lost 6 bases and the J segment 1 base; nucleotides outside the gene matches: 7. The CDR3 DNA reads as TGTGCCAGTAGGTTCCGGGAGGGCTGGAACACCGGGGAGCTGTTTTTT. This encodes CASRFREGWNTGELFF.

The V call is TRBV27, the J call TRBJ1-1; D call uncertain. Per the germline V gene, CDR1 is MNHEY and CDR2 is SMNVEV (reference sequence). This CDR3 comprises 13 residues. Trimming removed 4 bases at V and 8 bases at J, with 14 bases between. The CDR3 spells CASSSPMTREAFF. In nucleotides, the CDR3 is TGTGCCAGCAGTTCCCCTATGACAAGGGAAGCTTTCTTT.